This is a list of T cell receptor beta chains from one sample in a study of blood T cells in healthy people across ages. TCRdb redid the calling of the 5' RACE reads with MiXCR, one entry per CDR3 protein. The sample includes about 650,000 distinct CDR3 sequences, less than 40% of them seen just once. Sequenced material: blood. The receptors derive from an elderly woman in good health. Each CDR3 is given with its conserved first and last residue. A D gene is named only where the DNA matches it firmly. Clone size appears in some rows only: once, few, many, or a class for an expanded clone.

>few|TRBV28|.|TRBJ1-6
TGTGCCAGCGGGGCATCCTATAATTCACCCCTCCACTTT
CASGASYNSPLHF
>many|TRBV6-5|.|TRBJ1-2
TGTGCCAGCAGTTACGATGGGGGGTGGAACTATGGCTACACCTTC
CASSYDGGWNYGYTF
>many|TRBV20-1|.|TRBJ2-1
TGCAGTGCCACCTCACGGGGGTGGTACAATGAGCAGTTCTTC
CSATSRGWYNEQFF
>once|TRBV7-2|.|TRBJ1-5
TGTGCCAGCAGCCCCCCAGCCTCAAACAGCTTTTATAGCAATCAGCCCCAGCATTTT
CASSPPASNSFYSNQPQHF
>.|TRBV6-5|.|TRBJ1-6
TGTGCCAGCAGTTACTCCCCGGGGACTAATTCACCCCTCCACTTT
CASSYSPGTNSPLHF
>many|TRBV10-3|.|TRBJ2-3
TGTGCCATCAGTACCGGACGCGCCACAGATACGCAGTATTTT
CAISTGRATDTQYF
>many|TRBV20-1|.|TRBJ1-1
TGCAGTGCTAGAGTTCGGAACACTGAAGCTTTCTTT
CSARVRNTEAFF
>many|TRBV28|TRBD2|TRBJ2-1
TGTGCCAGCGGTAACGAGCGGGGGGCCCGTGAGCAGTTCTTC
CASGNERGAREQFF
>.|TRBV4-1|TRBD2|TRBJ2-5
TGCGCCAGCAGCCAAGGGGGACTAGCGGGAGAACGTAATGAGCAGTACTTC
CASSQGGLAGERNEQYF
>many|TRBV5-1|.|TRBJ2-5
TGCGCCAGCAGCTTGTATAGGGTAGAGACCCAGTACTTC
CASSLYRVETQYF